This T cell receptor (beta chain) was documented in a study of blood T cell repertoires in COVID-19 (TCRdb year 2020). For the wider study: Samples from collaborators originated in the United States, Italy and Spain and spanned both the acute and convalescent phases of COVID-19. The repertoires were released in a freely available public database intended as a resource for research on the immune response to SARS-CoV-2. The dataset comprised deeply sampled blood TCRbeta repertoires from subjects exposed to, actively infected with, or recovered from COVID-19. The prospective study material was composed of cDNA or gDNA derived from T cells, B-cell-depleted T cells, or PBMCs. Samples were obtained from the ongoing ImmuneRACE study (first 160 participants) and from 1,000 to 1,500 subjects provided by 6 global collaborators. Where available, HLA class I and class II types were obtained from metadata supplied by the sample provider rather than from assay-based typing. Sample metadata almost always included a de-identified subject ID, COVID-19 status, age in years and sex. The paper's findings and limits, for the study overall: Clinical and demographic metadata were provided uncurated, with the amount varying by source and participant.

TCRbeta CDR3 regions were amplified from genomic DNA using the immunoSEQ Assay, a bias-controlled multiplex PCR. In the paper's pipeline: The number of nucleated cells in each sample was estimated from the amplification of reference gene primers within the assay. Sequence reads were collapsed and filtered to measure the absolute abundance of every unique TCRbeta CDR3 rearrangement. For each sample, productive Simpson clonality was calculated by taking the square root of Simpson's diversity index across productive rearrangements. TCRdb carries this immuneACCESS record with in-frame sequences only. Its versions omit some clonotypes, under half of them owing to an unresolved V gene in the studies checked, with the rest unexplained. That table supplies the V and J calls and clone size; D and trimming were determined from the DNA. Across this sample there are 250,000 to 300,000 clones, with roughly 92% seen only once. In total, the top ten clones hold about 2.2% of the sample.

Turning to this clone: It lacks a known antigen. Base qualities were left out, and no much larger clone turns up one base away.

At one collaborating source in Seattle, patients were enrolled during active infection and were followed longitudinally through the course of disease. Whole blood was collected in K2EDTA tubes by collaborating institutions according to the institutions' own protocols. For TCRbeta analysis, collaborators shipped samples in one of three forms: frozen whole blood, isolated PBMCs, or DNA extracted from either of those sample types. From a lookup of the germline V gene (reference sequence), CDR1 and CDR2 are LNHDA and SQIVND. The cysteine opens and the phenylalanine closes a CDR3 of 13 amino acids. The DNA shown is the 39-base CDR3, in frame from base 1. V is pruned by 5 bases and J by 6 bases, leaving 4 bases of the junction without a gene match.

The V and J genes are TRBV19 and TRBJ2-1; 7 of the junction bases match TRBD2. The receptor was isolated from a woman younger than 45 with COVID-19, enrolled during active disease. The sample taken for sequencing was peripheral blood. CDR3 region: CASSPGLSNEQFF. The DNA is as follows: TGTGCCAGTAGTCCGGGACTAAGCAATGAGCAGTTCTTC.